The rows below give T cell receptor beta chains drawn from one sample of a study of blood T cell repertoires in COVID-19. Sequencing used immunoSEQ multiplex PCR; TCRdb keeps in-frame clones, though not all of them. The table shows fewer than 150,000 clones, with 80% to 90% occurring only once. The specimen was peripheral blood. The receptors were gathered from a woman aged 40-49 years with acute or convalescent COVID-19. Each CDR3 is given with its conserved first and last residue. Each record gives: clone size, V gene, D gene, J gene, CDR3 DNA, CDR3 protein. D genes are given only for firm matches. Not all rows give a size; the values are once, few, many and, for expanded clones, a class.

clone_size: few
v_call: TRBV19
d_call: .
j_call: TRBJ1-2
cdr3_nt: TGTGCCAGTAGTGTCGTCGGGGGGAACTATGGCTACACCTTC
cdr3_aa: CASSVVGGNYGYTF

clone_size: .
v_call: TRBV25-1
d_call: TRBD2
j_call: TRBJ2-3
cdr3_nt: TGTGCCAGCAGTAGCTTACTAGCGGAGCTCACAGATACGCAGTATTTT
cdr3_aa: CASSSLLAELTDTQYF

clone_size: .
v_call: TRBV19
d_call: TRBD2
j_call: TRBJ2-1
cdr3_nt: TGTGCCAGTAGTATTTTGACTAGCGGGGGGCCATCCTACAATGAGCAGTTCTTC
cdr3_aa: CASSILTSGGPSYNEQFF

clone_size: .
v_call: TRBV4-3
d_call: .
j_call: TRBJ2-7
cdr3_nt: TGCGCCAGCAGCCAAGGAATCCGGGATTCCGCCTACGAGCAGTACTTC
cdr3_aa: CASSQGIRDSAYEQYF

clone_size: .
v_call: TRBV27
d_call: .
j_call: TRBJ2-3
cdr3_nt: TGTGCCAGCAAAACCCCGTCGGGGGGCTCAGATACGCAGTATTTT
cdr3_aa: CASKTPSGGSDTQYF

clone_size: .
v_call: TRBV12-3/TRBV12-4
d_call: .
j_call: TRBJ1-6
cdr3_nt: TGTGCCAGCAGATCCGGGGGTCCCCTCCACTTT
cdr3_aa: CASRSGGPLHF

clone_size: .
v_call: TRBV4-3
d_call: .
j_call: TRBJ2-7
cdr3_nt: TGCGCCAGCAGCCGAGTTCAGGGAATTACTTACGAGCAGTACTTC
cdr3_aa: CASSRVQGITYEQYF

clone_size: .
v_call: TRBV7-3
d_call: .
j_call: TRBJ2-7
cdr3_nt: TGTGCCAGCAGCTTAATCGCTAGCGTCCCCTCCGAGCAGTACTTC
cdr3_aa: CASSLIASVPSEQYF

clone_size: few
v_call: TRBV2
d_call: .
j_call: TRBJ1-1
cdr3_nt: TGTGCCAGCCGACCTCGGACGGCGAGGGACACTGAAGCTTTCTTT
cdr3_aa: CASRPRTARDTEAFF

clone_size: .
v_call: TRBV7-9
d_call: TRBD1
j_call: TRBJ1-2
cdr3_nt: TGTGCCAGCAGCCTAGGACAGGGGGCAAATGGCTACACCTTC
cdr3_aa: CASSLGQGANGYTF

clone_size: .
v_call: TRBV2
d_call: .
j_call: TRBJ2-3
cdr3_nt: TGTGCCAGCAGTCGACTGGTAGACACAGATACGCAGTATTTT
cdr3_aa: CASSRLVDTDTQYF

clone_size: .
v_call: TRBV7-8
d_call: .
j_call: TRBJ1-2
cdr3_nt: TGTGCCAGCAGCTTAGCTGGCATTGGCTACACCTTC
cdr3_aa: CASSLAGIGYTF

clone_size: .
v_call: TRBV4-1
d_call: TRBD1
j_call: TRBJ1-1
cdr3_nt: TGCGCCAGCAGCCTAACCGGGACAGGGATGAACACTGAAGCTTTCTTT
cdr3_aa: CASSLTGTGMNTEAFF

clone_size: .
v_call: TRBV5-8
d_call: .
j_call: TRBJ2-3
cdr3_nt: TGTGCCAGCCGCGCGCTTACAGATACGCAGTATTTT
cdr3_aa: CASRALTDTQYF

clone_size: .
v_call: TRBV4-1
d_call: .
j_call: TRBJ2-3
cdr3_nt: TGCGCCAGCACCCAGGGCGGGAGCACAGATACGCAGTATTTT
cdr3_aa: CASTQGGSTDTQYF

clone_size: .
v_call: TRBV19
d_call: .
j_call: TRBJ1-2
cdr3_nt: TGTGCCAGTAGTATTTTTGGCGGTAACTATGGCTACACCTTC
cdr3_aa: CASSIFGGNYGYTF

clone_size: .
v_call: TRBV7-6
d_call: .
j_call: TRBJ1-2
cdr3_nt: TGTGCCAGCAGCTTAGCGCCCAGCTATGGCTACACCTTC
cdr3_aa: CASSLAPSYGYTF

clone_size: .
v_call: TRBV28
d_call: .
j_call: TRBJ1-1
cdr3_nt: TGTGCCTCACGAGACACTGAAGCTTTCTTT
cdr3_aa: CASRDTEAFF

clone_size: .
v_call: TRBV7-9
d_call: .
j_call: TRBJ1-3
cdr3_nt: TGTGCCAGCAGCTTGAACCAGATGCCGAACACCATATATTTT
cdr3_aa: CASSLNQMPNTIYF

clone_size: .
v_call: TRBV9
d_call: TRBD1
j_call: TRBJ1-2
cdr3_nt: TGTGCCAGCAGCACCCCCCCAGGGACAGCTTTTTACTTC
cdr3_aa: CASSTPPGTAFYF

clone_size: many
v_call: TRBV12-5
d_call: .
j_call: TRBJ1-2
cdr3_nt: TGTGCTAGTGGACTACAGGGAAGCGGCTACACCTTC
cdr3_aa: CASGLQGSGYTF

clone_size: .
v_call: TRBV30
d_call: TRBD2
j_call: TRBJ2-4
cdr3_nt: TGTGCCTGGAGAAGCGGGGGGGCCAAAAACATTCAGTACTTC
cdr3_aa: CAWRSGGAKNIQYF

clone_size: .
v_call: TRBV18
d_call: TRBD1
j_call: TRBJ1-1
cdr3_nt: TGTGCCAGCTCACCCTTTGGGACAGGGAACACTGAAGCTTTCTTT
cdr3_aa: CASSPFGTGNTEAFF

clone_size: .
v_call: TRBV7-2
d_call: TRBD2
j_call: TRBJ2-1
cdr3_nt: TGTGCCAGCAGCTTAGTTCCGGGAGGGGGTTACAATGAGCAGTTCTTC
cdr3_aa: CASSLVPGGGYNEQFF

clone_size: .
v_call: TRBV11-2
d_call: .
j_call: TRBJ1-5
cdr3_nt: TGTGCCAGCAGCTTAGGGGGGCGCCAGCCCCAGCATTTT
cdr3_aa: CASSLGGRQPQHF

clone_size: .
v_call: TRBV28
d_call: .
j_call: TRBJ2-2
cdr3_nt: TGTGCCAGCCCCATTTCGGGAGACACCGGGGAGCTGTTTTTT
cdr3_aa: CASPISGDTGELFF

clone_size: .
v_call: TRBV2
d_call: .
j_call: TRBJ1-4
cdr3_nt: TGTGCCAGCAGCCGTTCAGGGGCAACTAATGAAAAACTGTTTTTT
cdr3_aa: CASSRSGATNEKLFF

clone_size: few
v_call: TRBV6-5
d_call: TRBD1
j_call: TRBJ1-2
cdr3_nt: TGTGCCAGCAGACCTTACATCCGTGACAGGGATGGCTACACCTTC
cdr3_aa: CASRPYIRDRDGYTF

clone_size: .
v_call: TRBV6-5
d_call: TRBD1
j_call: TRBJ1-6
cdr3_nt: TGTGCCAGCAGTTACTCCGACAGGGCAAATTCACCCCTCCACTTT
cdr3_aa: CASSYSDRANSPLHF

clone_size: .
v_call: TRBV7-8
d_call: TRBD1
j_call: TRBJ1-2
cdr3_nt: TGTGCCAGCAGCTTAACTGACAGGGGACCCTCTGGCTACACCTTC
cdr3_aa: CASSLTDRGPSGYTF

clone_size: .
v_call: TRBV27
d_call: .
j_call: TRBJ2-1
cdr3_nt: TGTGCCAGCAGTTGGAGCTCGGATGTTGGGCAGTTCTTC
cdr3_aa: CASSWSSDVGQFF

clone_size: .
v_call: TRBV19
d_call: .
j_call: TRBJ2-2
cdr3_nt: TGTGCCAGTATTACGACGGGAGTTAACGGGGAGCTGTTTTTT
cdr3_aa: CASITTGVNGELFF

clone_size: .
v_call: TRBV28
d_call: .
j_call: TRBJ2-7
cdr3_nt: TGTGCCAGCAGTTCTAGTATCGGGGAGTACTTC
cdr3_aa: CASSSSIGEYF

clone_size: once
v_call: TRBV2
d_call: .
j_call: TRBJ2-5
cdr3_nt: TGTGCCAGCAGGTTTATCGGGGGGCTTCGAGAGACCCAGTACTTC
cdr3_aa: CASRFIGGLRETQYF

clone_size: .
v_call: TRBV7-6
d_call: .
j_call: TRBJ2-2
cdr3_nt: TGTGCCAGCAGCCGGGGACAACCGACCGGGGAGCTGTTTTTT
cdr3_aa: CASSRGQPTGELFF

clone_size: .
v_call: TRBV5-1
d_call: .
j_call: TRBJ1-4
cdr3_nt: TGCGCCAGCAGCTTAGAGGGCGGAGGCGCAACTAATGAAAAACTGTTTTTT
cdr3_aa: CASSLEGGGATNEKLFF

clone_size: .
v_call: TRBV4-1
d_call: .
j_call: TRBJ2-6
cdr3_nt: TGCGCCAGCAGCCATTGGATGACAGCCCTTATCTCTGGGGCCAACGTCCTGACTTTC
cdr3_aa: CASSHWMTALISGANVLTF

clone_size: .
v_call: TRBV13
d_call: TRBD2
j_call: TRBJ2-5
cdr3_nt: TGTGCCAGCAGCCCCGGGGGGGAGACCCAGTACTTC
cdr3_aa: CASSPGGETQYF

clone_size: .
v_call: TRBV15
d_call: .
j_call: TRBJ1-3
cdr3_nt: TGTGCCACCAGCAGAGATGTGAGCTCTGGAAACACCATATATTTT
cdr3_aa: CATSRDVSSGNTIYF

clone_size: .
v_call: TRBV7-8
d_call: TRBD1
j_call: TRBJ1-6
cdr3_nt: TGTGCCAGCAGCGGTGGAGGGGGCGGTTCACCCCTCCACTTT
cdr3_aa: CASSGGGGGSPLHF

clone_size: .
v_call: TRBV24-1
d_call: TRBD2
j_call: TRBJ2-1
cdr3_nt: TGTGCCACCAGTGATTTTAACTCGCGGGGGGCCCTCCGAAATGAGCAGTTCTTC
cdr3_aa: CATSDFNSRGALRNEQFF

clone_size: .
v_call: TRBV7-9
d_call: .
j_call: TRBJ1-2
cdr3_nt: TGTGCCAGCAGCTTAGGCGGCAGGGGCTATGGCTACACCTTC
cdr3_aa: CASSLGGRGYGYTF

clone_size: .
v_call: TRBV28
d_call: TRBD1
j_call: TRBJ1-2
cdr3_nt: TGTGCCAGCAGTCCTTCCGGGACAGGGCTCTATGGCTACACCTTC
cdr3_aa: CASSPSGTGLYGYTF

clone_size: .
v_call: TRBV7-9
d_call: .
j_call: TRBJ2-2
cdr3_nt: TGTGCCAGCAGCTTGATGACTCCTAACACCGGGGAGCTGTTTTTT
cdr3_aa: CASSLMTPNTGELFF

clone_size: .
v_call: TRBV9
d_call: .
j_call: TRBJ1-1
cdr3_nt: TGTGCCAGCAGCGTAGAGACTGGAAAGAACACTGAAGCTTTCTTT
cdr3_aa: CASSVETGKNTEAFF

clone_size: .
v_call: TRBV30
d_call: .
j_call: TRBJ1-4
cdr3_nt: TGTGCCTGGAGAGACATTAGGGAAAAACTGTTTTTT
cdr3_aa: CAWRDIREKLFF

clone_size: .
v_call: TRBV24-1
d_call: .
j_call: TRBJ1-5
cdr3_nt: TGTGCCACCAGTGATTCGCGGGGGGCATATAGCAATCAGCCCCAGCATTTT
cdr3_aa: CATSDSRGAYSNQPQHF

clone_size: .
v_call: TRBV5-1
d_call: .
j_call: TRBJ1-2
cdr3_nt: TGCGCCAGCAGCTTAGGGGCGAGCAGGGCCGGAGGCTACACCTTC
cdr3_aa: CASSLGASRAGGYTF

clone_size: .
v_call: TRBV7-2
d_call: .
j_call: TRBJ2-1
cdr3_nt: TGTGCCAGCAGCTTAGATTCACGGGAGATCGCCTACAATGAGCAGTTCTTC
cdr3_aa: CASSLDSREIAYNEQFF

clone_size: .
v_call: TRBV28
d_call: TRBD1
j_call: TRBJ1-3
cdr3_nt: TGTGCCAGCAGTTCCACAGGGGTCTCTGGAAACACCATATATTTT
cdr3_aa: CASSSTGVSGNTIYF

clone_size: .
v_call: TRBV4-2
d_call: TRBD2
j_call: TRBJ2-7
cdr3_nt: TGTGCCAGCAGCCAAGGACTAGCGAGCTTAGAGCAGTACTTC
cdr3_aa: CASSQGLASLEQYF

clone_size: .
v_call: TRBV3-1/TRBV3-2
d_call: .
j_call: TRBJ1-2
cdr3_nt: TGTGCCAGCAGCCAAGACCGGACAGACTTTGGCTATGGCTACACCTTC
cdr3_aa: CASSQDRTDFGYGYTF

clone_size: .
v_call: TRBV9
d_call: TRBD2
j_call: TRBJ2-2
cdr3_nt: TGTGCCAGCAGCGTGAGAGCGGGGGTACAAACCGGGGAGCTGTTTTTT
cdr3_aa: CASSVRAGVQTGELFF

clone_size: .
v_call: TRBV2
d_call: .
j_call: TRBJ1-2
cdr3_nt: TGTGCCAGCAGTGGAAACAGGGTAGTCGAAGGCTATGGCTACACCTTC
cdr3_aa: CASSGNRVVEGYGYTF